This T cell receptor beta chain was identified in a study of regulatory T cells in long-lasting Graves disease. CDR3 length: 10 amino acids. Deletions cut 3 bases from V and 8 bases from J, with 7 bases between. Germline V gives CDR1 SQVTM, CDR2 ANQGSEA. Construction of the TCR beta libraries employed iRepertoire HTBI primers in conjunction with Arm-PCR of CDR3 regions. TCRdb fed the multiplex PCR reads into MiXCR, producing one record per CDR3 protein. This table holds 500,000 to 800,000 distinct CDR3 sequences, approximately 29% found once. Time point denoted: persistent/refractory GD, antithyroid drugs over 5 years with positive TRAb. Preparation of the TCR library used RNA extracted from PBMCs. General study points: Persistent disease samples used TRBV28, TRBJ1-2 and TRBJ2-5 preferentially.

This clonotype was counted a few times. Its antigen remains unidentified. The sequenced sample was peripheral blood mononuclear cells (PBMCs), obtained when the disease was refractory, from a patient treated with antithyroid drugs. This clonotype was obtained from a female donor with Graves disease. This chain joins TRBV29-1 and TRBJ1-2; D perhaps matches TRBD1 (5 bases). The CDR3 nucleotides are TGCAGCGTTGATTGGGGCGGCTACACCTTC. This sequence encodes CSVDWGGYTF.